This entry lists 7 T cell receptor beta chains sequenced from one sample in a study of blood T cells in healthy people across ages. It was with a sample-barcoded 5' primer and a J-beta primer mix that a second PCR of about 6 to 12 cycles was run. MiXCR, applied by TCRdb to the 5' RACE reads, yields one record per CDR3 protein. This sample has more than 800,000 distinct CDR3 sequences, with under 30% found just once. The source material was blood. Source of these receptors: a woman older than 75 in good health.

This clonotype was found once. The rearrangement links TRBV5-1 to TRBJ2-1; D tentatively fits TRBD1 or TRBD2 (5 bases each). Trimming cost V 4 bases and J 3 bases, with 11 bases left between them. This CDR3 spans 14 amino acids. The germline V gene has CDR1 SGHRS and CDR2 YFSETQ. The CDR3 here is CASSPHGGYNEQFF. As DNA, the CDR3 is TGCGCCAGCAGCCCACATGGGGGCTACAATGAGCAGTTCTTC.

This clonotype was seen a handful of times. The CDR3: CASNFYTGGAYNEQFF. In DNA form, the CDR3 reads TGTGCCAGCAACTTCTACACAGGGGGCGCTTACAATGAGCAGTTCTTC. The rearrangement uses TRBV7-8 and TRBJ2-1; 9 nucleotides line up with TRBD1. Per germline, CDR1 SGHVS and CDR2 FQNEAQ. CDR3 length equals 16 residues. Trimming cost V 7 bases and J 4 bases; bases outside gene matches: 11.

This clonotype has a handful of counts. The rearrangement joins TRBV7-2 to TRBJ1-1; 7 bases line up with TRBD1. This CDR3 is built from 15 residues. Germline loops: CDR1 SGHTA, CDR2 FQGNSA. Trimming removed 4 bases from V and 7 bases from J; junction bases left unmatched: 12. CDR3 protein: CASSYRPTGLGEAFF. CDR3 DNA sequence: TGTGCCAGCAGCTATCGACCGACAGGGTTGGGTGAAGCTTTCTTT.

The chain carries TRBV20-1 and TRBJ2-7; 10 bases are a match to TRBD2. The CDR3 covers 14 residues. Germline loops: CDR1 DFQATT, CDR2 SNEGSKA (reference sequence). After removal of 6 bases from V and 6 bases from J, the junction contained 11 bases not matched to a gene. DNA of the CDR3: TGCAGTGCATATCCGGGACTAGCGTCGAGCGAGCAGTACTTC. The encoded protein is CSAYPGLASSEQYF.

The chain couples TRBV20-1 to TRBJ2-3; TRBD2 agrees at 12 bases. The CDR3 is made up of 16 amino acids. Unmatched junction bases numbered 5, after V lost 0 bases and J lost 4 bases. Germline V gene sequence: CDR1 DFQATT, CDR2 SNEGSKA (reference sequence). CDR3 nucleotides: TGCAGTGCTAGAGATCTAGCGGGAGGGGTTGCAGATACGCAGTATTTT. Its protein product is CSARDLAGGVADTQYF.

The rearrangement joins TRBV23-1 to TRBJ2-3; D uncertain. TRBV23-1 is an ORF; its function is uncertain. The CDR3 consists of 17 residues. V was pared by 2 bases and J by 7 bases, with 22 bases between. The CDR3 loop is CASSQTHPATGTYTQYF. CDR3 DNA sequence: TGCGCCAGCAGTCAAACACACCCTGCGACTGGAACCTATACGCAGTATTTT.

Ten or more counts support this clonotype. The chain's CDR3 is CASSLARGANEKLFF. The CDR3, as DNA: TGTGCCAGCAGCTTAGCCAGGGGTGCTAATGAAAAACTGTTTTTT. The chain has TRBV7-2 and TRBJ1-4; a weak D match, TRBD1 (6 bases). With 0 bases removed from V and 3 bases from J, the gap between germline ends came to 8 bases. Germline-derived CDR1 and CDR2 are SGHTA and FQGNSA. The length of the CDR3 is 15 residues.